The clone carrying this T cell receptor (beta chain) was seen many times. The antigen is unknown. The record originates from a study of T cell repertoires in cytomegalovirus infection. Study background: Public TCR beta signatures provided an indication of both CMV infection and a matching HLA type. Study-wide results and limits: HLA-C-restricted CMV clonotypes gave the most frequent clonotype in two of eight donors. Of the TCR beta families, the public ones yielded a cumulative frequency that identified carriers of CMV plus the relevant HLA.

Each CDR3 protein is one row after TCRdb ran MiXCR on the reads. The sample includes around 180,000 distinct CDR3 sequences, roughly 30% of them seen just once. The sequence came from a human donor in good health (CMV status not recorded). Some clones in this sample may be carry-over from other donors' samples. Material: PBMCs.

The CDR3 coding sequence is TGTGCCAGCAGCTTAGTCGGGGGAGAGACCCAGTACTTC. Its translation: CASSLVGGETQYF. This sequence joins TRBV11-2 and TRBJ2-5; D might be TRBD2 (6 bases). There are 13 residues in the CDR3. The V end lost 1 base, the J end lost 4 bases, and 7 bases lay between the germline ends. Germline CDR1 is SGHAT and CDR2 is FQNNGV.